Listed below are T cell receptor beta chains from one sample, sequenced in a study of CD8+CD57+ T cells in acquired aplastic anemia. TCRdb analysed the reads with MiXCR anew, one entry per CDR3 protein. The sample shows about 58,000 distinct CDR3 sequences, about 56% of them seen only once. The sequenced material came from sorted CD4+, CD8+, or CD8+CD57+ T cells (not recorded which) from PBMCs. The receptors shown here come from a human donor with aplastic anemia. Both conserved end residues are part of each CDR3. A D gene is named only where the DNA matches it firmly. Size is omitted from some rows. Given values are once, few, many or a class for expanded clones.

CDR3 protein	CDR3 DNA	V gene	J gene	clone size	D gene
CASSVGGTGLSYEQYF	TGTGCCAGCAGCGTAGGAGGGACAGGGTTGTCCTACGAGCAGTACTTC	TRBV9	TRBJ2-7	.	TRBD1
CASSRDRAAEAFF	TGTGCCAGCAGCCGGGACAGGGCCGCTGAAGCTTTCTTT	TRBV4-2	TRBJ1-1	once	TRBD1
CSVDFGQGSYGYTF	TGCAGCGTTGATTTTGGACAGGGGAGCTATGGCTACACCTTC	TRBV29-1	TRBJ1-2	.	TRBD1
CATDRDGTEAFF	TGTGCCACTGACCGGGACGGCACTGAAGCTTTCTTT	TRBV10-3	TRBJ1-1	.	.
CASGVYGQNF	TGTGCCAGCGGAGTTTACGGGCAAAACTTC	TRBV7-9	TRBJ2-7	.	.
CAIRTGVDGSPLHF	TGTGCCATCAGGACAGGGGTTGACGGATCACCCCTCCACTTT	TRBV10-3	TRBJ1-6	.	TRBD1
CAINTRRSYNEQFF	TGTGCCATCAACACCAGACGCTCCTACAATGAGCAGTTCTTC	TRBV2	TRBJ2-1	medium-sized	.
CASSALIGQDYEQYF	TGTGCCAGTAGTGCCCTCATCGGACAGGACTACGAGCAGTACTTC	TRBV19	TRBJ2-7	.	TRBD1
CASSYGWGSSEREQYF	TGCGCCAGCAGCTATGGTTGGGGGTCGTCTGAAAGGGAGCAGTATTTT	TRBV5-1	TRBJ2-3	.	.
CASSILAGGYEQYF	TGTGCCAGTAGTATACTAGCGGGGGGCTACGAGCAGTACTTC	TRBV19	TRBJ2-7	.	TRBD2
CSVVASGPVRHF	TGCAGCGTTGTGGCTAGCGGGCCGGTAAGACACTTC	TRBV29-1	TRBJ2-5	.	TRBD2
CASSLFASGEETQYF	TGTGCCAGCAGCTTATTCGCTAGCGGGGAAGAGACCCAGTACTTC	TRBV11-2	TRBJ2-5	many	TRBD2
CSVRQGTGSTIYF	TGCAGCGTCCGACAGGGTACTGGAAGCACCATATATTTT	TRBV29-1	TRBJ1-3	.	TRBD1
CASSADRDSSPLHF	TGTGCCAGCAGTGCCGACAGGGATAGTTCACCCCTCCACTTT	TRBV25-1	TRBJ1-6	few	TRBD1
CASSFPMAEAFF	TGTGCCAGCAGCTTCCCCATGGCTGAAGCTTTCTTT	TRBV7-9	TRBJ1-1	medium-sized	.
CASKNAGGNTIYF	TGTGCCAGCAAAAACGCGGGGGGAAACACCATATATTTT	TRBV28	TRBJ1-3	many	.
CASSVTGVLNEQFF	TGTGCCAGCAGTGTCACAGGGGTTTTGAATGAGCAGTTCTTC	TRBV2	TRBJ2-1	medium-sized	TRBD1
CASSLATANYGYTF	TGTGCCAGTAGTTTGGCGACAGCTAACTATGGCTACACCTTC	TRBV19	TRBJ1-2	.	.
CASSETVAGVKNEQFF	TGTGCCAGCAGTGAGACCGTAGCGGGAGTCAAGAATGAGCAGTTCTTC	TRBV2	TRBJ2-1	few	TRBD2
CANSVGGKRETQYF	TGTGCCAACTCGGTGGGAGGTAAAAGAGAGACCCAGTACTTC	TRBV5-6	TRBJ2-5	many	.
CASAVGRTDTQYF	TGTGCCAGCGCGGTTGGTAGGACAGATACGCAGTATTTT	TRBV11-2	TRBJ2-3	many	.
CASTYGGFGYTF	TGTGCCAGCACCTACGGGGGTTTTGGCTACACCTTC	TRBV7-9	TRBJ1-2	.	.
CSADRDTTYEQYF	TGCAGTGCTGACCGGGACACCACCTACGAGCAGTACTTC	TRBV20-1	TRBJ2-7	once	.
CASSSVTGLKYF	TGTGCCAGCAGCTCGGTGACAGGATTAAAGTACTTC	TRBV7-3	TRBJ2-7	.	.
CASKRDRDTGELFF	TGCGCCAGCAAAAGGGATAGGGACACCGGGGAGCTGTTTTTT	TRBV10-1	TRBJ2-2	.	.
CASRQGDEQFF	TGCGCCAGCAGGCAAGGGGATGAGCAGTTCTTC	TRBV10-2	TRBJ2-1	.	.
CASSQDRGEKLFF	TGCGCCAGCAGCCAAGACAGGGGTGAAAAACTGTTTTTT	TRBV4-1	TRBJ1-4	.	.
CSVDRGGYGYTF	TGCAGCGTTGACAGGGGAGGCTATGGCTACACCTTC	TRBV29-1	TRBJ1-2	.	.
CASSLPSREDQPQHF	TGTGCCAGCAGTTTACCTTCCAGGGAAGATCAGCCCCAGCATTTT	TRBV28	TRBJ1-5	many	.
CASIRRENTEAFF	TGTGCCAGTATCCGGAGGGAGAACACTGAAGCTTTCTTT	TRBV19	TRBJ1-1	few	.
CASSIERTAWSPLHF	TGTGCCAGTAGTATAGAGAGGACCGCTTGGTCACCCCTCCACTTT	TRBV19	TRBJ1-6	.	.
CASSSAGQGAGEEQYF	TGTGCCAGCAGCTCCGCCGGACAGGGGGCCGGGGAGGAGCAGTACTTC	TRBV7-1	TRBJ2-7	once	TRBD1
CASSLAGGTNTEAFF	TGTGCCAGCAGCTTAGCCGGGGGGACGAACACTGAAGCTTTCTTT	TRBV11-1	TRBJ1-1	.	.
CASSLNSGANVLTF	TGTGCCAGCAGCCTAAACTCTGGGGCCAACGTCCTGACTTTC	TRBV7-9	TRBJ2-6	.	.
CASSYVMGKRFSNQPQHF	TGTGCCAGCAGTTATGTGATGGGCAAACGATTTAGCAATCAGCCCCAGCATTTT	TRBV6-2/TRBV6-3	TRBJ1-5	many	.
CASSARRGGNTEAFF	TGTGCCAGCAGCGCTAGACGTGGCGGGAACACTGAAGCTTTCTTT	TRBV5-4	TRBJ1-1	.	.
CASSLAEGLADTLHFYEQYF	TGTGCCAGCAGCTTAGCGGAGGGACTAGCGGACACCTTACATTTCTACGAGCAGTACTTC	TRBV11-1	TRBJ2-7	.	TRBD2
CASSLAGGTTNYGYTF	TGCGCCAGCAGCTTGGCGGGGGGGACGACGAACTATGGCTACACCTTC	TRBV5-1	TRBJ1-2	.	.
CATSRNPRTGRAYEQYF	TGTGCCACCAGCAGAAACCCGCGGACAGGGAGAGCTTACGAGCAGTACTTC	TRBV15	TRBJ2-7	few	TRBD1
CASSLSEAFF	TGTGCCAGCAGCTTAAGTGAAGCTTTCTTT	TRBV7-9	TRBJ1-1	few	.
CASSAGQTTYEQYF	TGTGCCAGCAGCGCAGGACAGACCACCTACGAGCAGTACTTC	TRBV10-3	TRBJ2-7	few	.
CASSVEPELRSNQPQHF	TGTGCCAGCAGCGTAGAACCCGAGCTACGGAGCAATCAGCCCCAGCATTTT	TRBV9	TRBJ1-5	many	.
CASSAEGASNYGYTF	TGTGCCAGCAGCGCCGAAGGGGCATCGAACTATGGCTACACCTTC	TRBV7-9	TRBJ1-2	many	.
CSAPVTGASNTIYF	TGCAGTGCACCGGTTACAGGGGCGTCAAACACCATATATTTT	TRBV20-1	TRBJ1-3	.	TRBD1
CASSRQGEAYNEQFF	TGTGCCAGCAGCCGACAGGGGGAGGCCTACAATGAGCAGTTCTTC	TRBV6-2/TRBV6-3	TRBJ2-1	many	TRBD1
CSHLEGGGYTF	TGCAGCCACCTAGAGGGAGGGGGCTACACCTTC	TRBV29-1	TRBJ1-2	.	.
CSATSDSPTVNEQFF	TGCAGTGCCACCAGTGATTCCCCCACAGTAAATGAGCAGTTCTTC	TRBV20-1	TRBJ2-1	.	.
CSARGGGLSGYTF	TGCAGTGCTAGAGGCGGGGGGCTGAGTGGCTACACCTTC	TRBV20-1	TRBJ1-2	.	.